These 15 T cell receptor beta chains share one sample of origin, sequenced in a study of shared clonotypes between healthy human individuals. Only in-frame clones appear in the TCRdb table, and some are missing; sequencing was by immunoSEQ multiplex PCR. The data show about 2.1 million clones, approximately 92% seen once. As defined, naive CD8 cells were CD45RO-negative and positively selected for CCR7, with terminally differentiated effector memory CD45RA+ cells excluded. Sequenced material: naive CD8+ T cells from PBMCs. These receptors were obtained from a young man in good health. Some clones in this sample may be carry-over from other donors' samples.

The chain couples TRBV7-6 to TRBJ2-7; 9 bases map to TRBD2. V gave up 2 bases and J gave up 2 bases; unmatched junction bases: 13. The CDR3 consists of 18 residues. The germline CDR1 and CDR2 sequences are SGHVS and FNYEAQ. The CDR3, as DNA: TGTGCCAGCAGCTTATCGCCGGGCGGGAGGGCGCCTACCTACGAGCAGTACTTC. This translates into CASSLSPGGRAPTYEQYF.

The chain uses TRBV4-3 and TRBJ2-4; 11 nucleotides align to TRBD1. Germline trimming cut 2 bases from V and 2 bases from J; bases unmatched to any gene: 11. Germline V lookup: CDR1 LGHNA, CDR2 YSLEER. There are 19 residues in the CDR3. This CDR3 is CASSQLLGQGALSKNIQYF. In DNA form, the CDR3 reads TGCGCCAGCAGCCAACTATTAGGACAGGGGGCTTTGTCCAAAAACATTCAGTACTTC.

The chain links TRBV9 to TRBJ2-5; 10 nucleotides agree with TRBD1. Germline values: CDR1 SGDLS, CDR2 YYNGEE. V gave up 4 bases and J gave up 4 bases; unmatched junction bases: 7. The CDR3 is made up of 15 amino acids. This CDR3 is CASSTRTGGGETQYF. The CDR3 DNA is TGTGCCAGCAGCACGAGGACAGGGGGAGGAGAGACCCAGTACTTC.

This chain links TRBV5-4 with TRBJ2-7; TRBD1 matches 9 bases. With V trimmed by 4 bases and J by 0 bases, 11 bases remained unmatched. CDR3 length: 17 residues. CDR1 and CDR2 (germline): SGHNT, YYREEE (reference sequence). Here the CDR3 reads CASSPVPQGAPSYEQYF. The CDR3 region has the DNA TGTGCCAGCAGCCCCGTACCACAGGGGGCCCCCTCCTACGAGCAGTACTTC.

The chain combines TRBV10-1 with TRBJ2-5, with D perhaps being TRBD1 or TRBD2 (5 bases each). The V gene's germline CDR1 is WNHNN and CDR2 SYGVQD (reference sequence). The CDR3 loop spans 16 amino acids. V was trimmed by 8 bases and J by 1 base, leaving 20 bases between them. The CDR3 DNA reads as TGCGCCAGCCCGAGGGGAATGGGGGAGTTCCAAGAGACCCAGTACTTC. Translated, it gives CASPRGMGEFQETQYF.

In nucleotides, the CDR3 is TGCGCCAGCAGTGCTCCTAACCGATGGACCGTTGGGGCTTCGGACGAGCAGTACTTC. This gives the protein CASSAPNRWTVGASDEQYF. The chain is built from TRBV10-2 and TRBJ2-7; TRBD1 is a possible D gene (5 bases). The germline V gene has CDR1 WSHSY and CDR2 SAAADI. CDR3 length: 19 amino acids. The germline V and J ends were trimmed by 4 bases and 5 bases, with 30 bases remaining between them.

The chain joins TRBV19 to TRBJ2-3; 7 nucleotides line up with TRBD1. There are 17 residues in the CDR3. Germline V lookup: CDR1 LNHDA, CDR2 SQIVND (reference sequence). Trimming cost V 3 bases and J 2 bases; bases outside gene matches: 11. CDR3 loop: CASSITRQGSITDTQYF. The CDR3, as DNA: TGTGCCAGTAGTATTACTCGACAGGGATCAATCACAGATACGCAGTATTTT.

The genes are TRBV27 and TRBJ1-1; a possible D gene is TRBD1 (5 bases). Trimming shortened V by 4 bases and J by 3 bases, and 12 bases separated the two germline ends. The CDR3 length is 14 residues. CDR1 is MNHEY and CDR2 is SMNVEV in the germline V gene (reference sequence). The CDR3 DNA sequence: TGTGCCAGCAGTTGGGGGGTTGGGGACACTGAAGCTTTCTTT. Residues: CASSWGVGDTEAFF.

The chain carries TRBV4-1 and TRBJ1-4; D is uncertain. The CDR3 length is 13 residues. Germline CDR1 is MGHRA and CDR2 is YSYEKL. Deletions cut 3 bases from V and 3 bases from J, with 5 bases between. CDR3 region: CASSQRSNEKLFF. CDR3 DNA sequence: TGCGCCAGCAGCCAGCGTTCTAATGAAAAACTGTTTTTT.

This rearrangement joins TRBV7-8 to TRBJ2-2, with 9 bases matching TRBD2. J lost 7 bases, V lost 7 bases, and 7 bases had no gene match. The length of the CDR3 is 14 residues. The germline V gene encodes CDR1 SGHVS and CDR2 FQNEAQ. CDR3: CASIIAGVIGELFF. The CDR3 region has the DNA TGTGCCAGCATCATAGCGGGAGTGATCGGGGAGCTGTTTTTT.

As for this clone: Other nucleotide sequences from this sample produce the same CDR3. The chain uses TRBV30 and TRBJ2-1; 12 bases match TRBD2. V shed 0 bases and J 10 bases; nucleotides not matched to a gene: 1. Germline loops: CDR1 GTSNPN, CDR2 SVGIG (reference sequence). There are 13 residues in the CDR3. The chain's CDR3 is CAWSVLAGGEQFF. CDR3 bases: TGTGCCTGGAGTGTACTAGCGGGAGGCGAGCAGTTCTTC.

This rearrangement joins TRBV9 to TRBJ2-1; 8 bases agree with TRBD2. V dropped 4 bases and J dropped 6; count of bases not matched to a gene: 12. Germline loops: CDR1 SGDLS, CDR2 YYNGEE. CDR3 size: 16 residues. Written as DNA, the CDR3 is TGTGCCAGCAGCTCCCCGTCAGCGGGAGACGGCAATGAGCAGTTCTTC. Its protein is CASSSPSAGDGNEQFF.

The genes are TRBV7-2 and TRBJ2-7, with 8 bases that match TRBD2. V lost 0 bases and J lost 1; bases outside the gene matches: 2. Germline values: CDR1 SGHTA, CDR2 FQGNSA. The CDR3 loop spans 15 amino acids. CDR3 sequence: CASSLASGRSYEQYF. The DNA for the CDR3 is TGTGCCAGCAGCTTAGCGAGCGGGAGATCCTACGAGCAGTACTTC.

A word on this clone: Distinct nucleotide sequences in the sample also encode this CDR3. The V gene is TRBV2, the J gene TRBJ1-5; D is unclear. The CDR3 loop spans 14 amino acids. Germline assignment: CDR1 SNHLY and CDR2 FYNNEI. Trimming pared 7 bases from V and 0 bases from J, leaving 10 bases between. Here the CDR3 DNA reads TGTGCCAGCACCACGGGTTATAGCAATCAGCCCCAGCATTTT. Its protein product is CASTTGYSNQPQHF.

The V and J genes are TRBV23-1 and TRBJ2-5; D is tentatively TRBD1 or TRBD2 (6 bases each). TRBV23-1 is an ORF for which the function is uncertain. The CDR3 sequence is 19 residues long. The ends were cut back, 4 bases at V and 6 bases at J, with 30 bases in the middle. The CDR3: CASSRSGGGPERNRQTQYF. In nucleotides, the CDR3 is TGCGCCAGCAGTCGTTCCGGAGGGGGGCCGGAGAGGAATCGGCAGACCCAGTACTTC.